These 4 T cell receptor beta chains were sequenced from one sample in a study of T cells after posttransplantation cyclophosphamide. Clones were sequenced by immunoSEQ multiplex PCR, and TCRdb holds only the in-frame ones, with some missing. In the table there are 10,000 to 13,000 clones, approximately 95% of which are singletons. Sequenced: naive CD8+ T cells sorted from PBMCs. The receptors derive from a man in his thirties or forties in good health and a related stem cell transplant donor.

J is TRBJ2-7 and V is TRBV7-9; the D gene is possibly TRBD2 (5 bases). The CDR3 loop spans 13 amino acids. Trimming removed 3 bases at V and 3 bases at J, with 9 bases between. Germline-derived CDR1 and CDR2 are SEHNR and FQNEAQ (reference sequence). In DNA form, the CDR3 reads TGTGCCAGCAGCTTTCTGGGGAGCTACGAGCAGTACTTC. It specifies CASSFLGSYEQYF.

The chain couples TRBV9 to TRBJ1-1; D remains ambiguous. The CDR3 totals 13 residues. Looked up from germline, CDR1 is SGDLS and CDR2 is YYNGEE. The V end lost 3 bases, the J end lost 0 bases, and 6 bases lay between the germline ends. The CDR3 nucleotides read TGTGCCAGCAGCGAACAAGTGAACACTGAAGCTTTCTTT. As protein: CASSEQVNTEAFF.

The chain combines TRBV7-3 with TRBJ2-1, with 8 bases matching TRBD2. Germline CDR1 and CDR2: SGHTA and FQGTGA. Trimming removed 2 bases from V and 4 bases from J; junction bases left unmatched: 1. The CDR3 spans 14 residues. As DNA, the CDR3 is TGTGCCAGCAGCTTAGCGGGGGGATACAATGAGCAGTTCTTC. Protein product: CASSLAGGYNEQFF.

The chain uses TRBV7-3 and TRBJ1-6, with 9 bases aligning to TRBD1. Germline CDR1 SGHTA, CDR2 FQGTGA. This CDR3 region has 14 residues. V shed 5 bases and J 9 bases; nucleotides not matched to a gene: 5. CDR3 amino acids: CASSQTGGGSPLHF. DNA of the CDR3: TGTGCCAGCAGCCAAACAGGGGGCGGTTCACCCCTCCACTTT.